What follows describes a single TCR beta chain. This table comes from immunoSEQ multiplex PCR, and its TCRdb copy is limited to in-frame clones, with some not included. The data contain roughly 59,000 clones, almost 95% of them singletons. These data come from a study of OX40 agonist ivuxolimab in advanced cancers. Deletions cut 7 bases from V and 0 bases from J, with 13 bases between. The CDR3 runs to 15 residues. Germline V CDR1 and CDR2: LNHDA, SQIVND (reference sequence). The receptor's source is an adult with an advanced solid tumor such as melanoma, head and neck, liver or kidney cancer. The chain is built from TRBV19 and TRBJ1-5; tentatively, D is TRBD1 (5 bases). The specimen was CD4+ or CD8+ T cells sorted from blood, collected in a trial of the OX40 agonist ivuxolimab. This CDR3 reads CASTPGLYSNQPQHF. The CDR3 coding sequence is TGTGCCAGTACCCCGGGACTTTATAGCAATCAGCCCCAGCATTTT.